The clone carrying this TCR beta chain appeared many times. Its antigen is currently unknown. CDR3 length: 15 residues. The ends were cut back, 2 bases at V and 8 bases at J, with 15 bases in the middle. This sample is drawn from a study of T cells in Graves' hyperthyroidism and ophthalmopathy. The wider study: Peripheral blood was drawn at first diagnosis, prior to all treatment. Study-wide points: Blood also contained most expanded thyroid clonotypes above 0.001.

The TCR beta CDR3 regions underwent amplification using RNA transcripts as the source. When the TCR CDR3 underwent first-round RT-PCR, the HTBI primer set was used. Using its own MiXCR run on the multiplex PCR reads, TCRdb lists one record per CDR3 protein. This repertoire shows 300,000 to 400,000 distinct CDR3 sequences, about a fifth found once; its top ten account for around 40%. It was uncontrolled infection, other autoimmune disease, pregnancy or lactation that excluded patients. Clinical symptoms, serum thyroxine, TRAb, thyroid ultrasound and orbital computed tomography established diagnosis. The source of this sequence is a man aged 18 to 29 with Graves' ophthalmopathy. The chain employs TRBV12-3 or TRBV12-4 and TRBJ1-4; D perhaps matches TRBD1 (5 bases). Sequenced sample: blood. DNA of the CDR3: TGTGCCAGCAGTTTATCCTCCAGGGCGGGGGAAAAACTGTTTTTT. As protein: CASSLSSRAGEKLFF.